The rows below give T cell receptor beta chains drawn from one sample of a study of immune evolution from preneoplasia to lung adenocarcinoma. Clones were read by immunoSEQ multiplex PCR, and TCRdb kept only the in-frame ones, dropping some. The repertoire holds 4,000 to 5,000 clones, with about 81% as singletons. The sequencing input was FFPE normal lung tissue adjacent to the tumor. The receptors were gathered from a person aged 50 to 70 with lung adenocarcinoma. Both conserved end residues are part of each CDR3. The D gene is left open where the match is weak. The size field is filled for only some rows; it gives once, few, many or a size class.

clone_size	d_call	v_call	j_call	cdr3_aa	cdr3_nt
-	-	TRBV7-6	TRBJ2-5	CASSQNRARQETQYF	TGTGCCAGCAGCCAAAACAGGGCCCGCCAAGAGACCCAGTACTTC
few	-	TRBV7-6	TRBJ2-5	CASSRATQETQYF	TGTGCCAGCAGCCGCGCGACCCAAGAGACCCAGTACTTC
few	-	TRBV28	TRBJ2-5	CASSRRGLPDQETQYF	TGTGCCAGCAGCCGCCGGGGACTGCCAGACCAAGAGACCCAGTACTTC
large	-	TRBV5-1	TRBJ2-5	CASSLGGSAAQETQYF	TGCGCCAGCAGCTTGGGAGGCAGTGCGGCCCAAGAGACCCAGTACTTC
-	-	TRBV10-3	TRBJ1-2	CAISEGQGYGYTF	TGTGCCATCAGTGAGGGGCAGGGGTACGGCTACACCTTC
few	-	TRBV11-2	TRBJ2-1	CASSFAQRGEQFF	TGTGCCAGCAGCTTTGCCCAACGGGGAGAGCAGTTCTTC
-	-	TRBV5-1	TRBJ2-7	CASSFQGTLDEQYF	TGCGCCAGCAGCTTCCAGGGGACTCTGGACGAGCAGTACTTC
-	TRBD2	TRBV10-3	TRBJ2-7	CAISESLAGGSEQYF	TGTGCCATCAGTGAGTCTCTCGCGGGAGGCTCCGAGCAGTACTTC
-	TRBD1	TRBV5-4	TRBJ2-6	CASSLRGRLRGANVLTF	TGTGCCAGCAGCTTGAGGGGGCGCCTCAGAGGGGCCAACGTCCTGACTTTC
few	TRBD1	TRBV5-4	TRBJ2-5	CASSTGQGAPETQYF	TGTGCCAGCAGCACAGGACAGGGGGCGCCAGAGACCCAGTACTTC
-	TRBD1	TRBV7-9	TRBJ1-1	CASSLGQGARLDTEAFF	TGTGCCAGCAGCTTAGGGCAGGGGGCGCGTTTGGACACTGAAGCTTTCTTT
-	TRBD2	TRBV9	TRBJ2-3	CASTPSGSFGDTQYF	TGTGCCAGCACCCCTAGCGGGAGTTTTGGAGATACGCAGTATTTT
-	-	TRBV5-1	TRBJ2-3	CASSLGAGAADTQYF	TGCGCCAGCAGCTTGGGAGCAGGGGCAGCAGATACGCAGTATTTT
once	-	TRBV12-1	TRBJ1-1	CASSVGQGGTEAFF	TGTGCCAGCAGCGTGGGACAGGGTGGCACTGAAGCTTTCTTT
-	TRBD1	TRBV7-3	TRBJ2-1	CASSPRPGQDPPEQFF	TGTGCCAGCAGCCCCAGACCGGGACAGGACCCCCCTGAGCAGTTCTTC
-	-	TRBV14	TRBJ1-1	CASSPGPNTEAFF	TGTGCCAGCAGCCCAGGGCCAAACACTGAAGCTTTCTTT
few	-	TRBV6-5	TRBJ1-5	CASSYTTGTDQPQHF	TGTGCCAGCAGTTACACAACAGGTACCGATCAGCCCCAGCATTTT
-	-	TRBV28	TRBJ1-1	CASWVGGSEAFF	TGTGCCAGCTGGGTTGGGGGGTCTGAAGCTTTCTTT
-	-	TRBV29-1	TRBJ1-2	CSVVRVEGAKWGYTF	TGCAGCGTTGTTCGGGTAGAAGGGGCCAAATGGGGCTACACCTTC
-	TRBD2	TRBV10-3	TRBJ2-2	CAIDSSGNTGELFF	TGTGCCATCGATTCTAGCGGAAACACCGGGGAGCTGTTTTTT
-	-	TRBV27	TRBJ2-5	CASSLSRKGRNQETQYF	TGTGCCAGCAGTTTATCGCGGAAAGGGCGGAATCAAGAGACCCAGTACTTC
-	-	TRBV13	TRBJ2-2	CASSLGRTPLLSGELFF	TGTGCCAGCAGCTTAGGTAGGACTCCGTTACTGTCCGGGGAGCTGTTTTTT
few	TRBD1	TRBV11-2	TRBJ2-7	CASSLTGTGTSEQYF	TGTGCCAGCAGCTTGACCGGGACAGGGACGTCCGAGCAGTACTTC
-	-	TRBV9	TRBJ2-5	CASSPRPQETQYF	TGTGCCAGCAGCCCCAGACCCCAAGAGACCCAGTACTTC
once	TRBD2	TRBV28	TRBJ2-7	CASSLTSGRSYEQYF	TGTGCCAGCAGTTTGACTAGCGGGAGGTCTTACGAGCAGTACTTC
-	-	TRBV28	TRBJ1-2	CASSSMVGYTF	TGTGCCAGCAGTTCGATGGTGGGCTACACCTTC
few	-	TRBV7-3	TRBJ2-3	CASSSDRVDTQYF	TGTGCCAGCAGCTCCGACCGAGTAGATACGCAGTATTTT
-	-	TRBV7-2	TRBJ2-7	CASSLSRAASYEQYF	TGTGCCAGCAGCCTCTCCCGGGCCGCCTCCTACGAGCAGTACTTC
-	-	TRBV4-1	TRBJ2-1	CASSQYGSSEYNEQFF	TGCGCCAGCAGCCAATATGGGTCTAGCGAATACAATGAGCAGTTCTTC
-	-	TRBV18	TRBJ2-3	CASSSSGQLTDTQYF	TGTGCCAGCTCAAGCTCGGGACAACTCACAGATACGCAGTATTTT
-	-	TRBV11-2	TRBJ2-3	CASSFLGGGNTDTQYF	TGTGCCAGCAGCTTTTTAGGGGGAGGGAACACAGATACGCAGTATTTT
-	-	TRBV19	TRBJ1-1	CASTSRDLGEAFF	TGTGCCAGCACTAGCAGGGACCTGGGTGAAGCTTTCTTT
few	-	TRBV7-9	TRBJ1-4	CASSPQTGATNEKLFF	TGTGCCAGCAGCCCGCAAACTGGGGCAACTAATGAAAAACTGTTTTTT
few	-	TRBV28	TRBJ1-1	CASIRQMNTEAFF	TGTGCCAGCATACGACAGATGAACACTGAAGCTTTCTTT
-	-	TRBV11-2	TRBJ1-2	CASSLSGGGYTF	TGTGCCAGCAGCCTCAGTGGAGGGGGCTACACCTTC
once	-	TRBV30	TRBJ2-7	CAWTGGQTGNEQYF	TGTGCCTGGACCGGGGGACAGACAGGAAACGAGCAGTACTTC
-	-	TRBV27	TRBJ2-7	CASSLGGPAYEQYF	TGTGCCAGCAGTCTGGGGGGGCCGGCCTACGAGCAGTACTTC
-	TRBD1	TRBV11-1	TRBJ1-5	CASSIDRDQPQHF	TGTGCCAGCAGCATAGACAGGGATCAGCCCCAGCATTTT
once	TRBD2	TRBV9	TRBJ2-1	CASSASGSIYNEQFF	TGTGCCAGCAGCGCAAGCGGGAGTATTTACAATGAGCAGTTCTTC
few	-	TRBV5-1	TRBJ2-3	CASSLYGPRRTDTQYF	TGCGCCAGCAGCTTGTACGGACCCCGCAGGACAGATACGCAGTATTTT
-	-	TRBV27	TRBJ2-1	CASKVGEDNEQFF	TGTGCCAGCAAGGTCGGGGAAGACAATGAGCAGTTCTTC
-	TRBD1	TRBV11-2	TRBJ2-7	CASSLAGTDEQYF	TGTGCCAGCAGCTTGGCCGGGACAGACGAGCAGTACTTC
once	TRBD1	TRBV27	TRBJ2-1	CASSRTPPRRGLVYNEQFF	TGTGCCAGCAGTCGGACACCTCCCCGTAGGGGGCTAGTCTATAATGAGCAGTTCTTC
-	TRBD2	TRBV29-1	TRBJ2-1	CSVEGLAGYNEQFF	TGCAGCGTTGAGGGGCTAGCGGGGTACAATGAGCAGTTCTTC
-	-	TRBV18	TRBJ2-5	CASSQQGPQETQYF	TGTGCCAGCTCACAACAGGGTCCCCAAGAGACCCAGTACTTC
-	-	TRBV11-2	TRBJ2-3	CASSLSTDTQYF	TGTGCCAGCAGCCTAAGCACAGATACGCAGTATTTT
once	TRBD1	TRBV5-1	TRBJ1-1	CASSLGGGGGGTEAFF	TGCGCCAGCAGTCTCGGAGGGGGCGGTGGAGGCACTGAAGCTTTCTTT
-	-	TRBV30	TRBJ2-2	CAWTTGLNTGELFF	TGTGCCTGGACCACGGGCCTGAACACCGGGGAGCTGTTTTTT